The present entry profiles one T cell receptor beta chain with its context. This record comes from a study of cytomegalovirus exposure and HLA in healthy donors. Germline values: CDR1 MNHNS, CDR2 SASEGT. This CDR3 has 15 residues. Trimming pared 6 bases from V and 5 bases from J, leaving 16 bases between. PCR amplification relied on 60 Vbeta primers (plus 13 Jbeta primers). Repertoires were generated with immunoSEQ multiplex PCR, while TCRdb's copy carries only in-frame clones and drops some. The data hold around 90,000 clones, with roughly 85% observed a single time. The chain links TRBV6-1 to TRBJ2-2, with D perhaps TRBD2 (5 bases). Sequencing used PBMCs. This TCR derives from a man in his forties in good health and CMV-seropositive. The CDR3 loop is CASSRLRGVTGELFF. In DNA, the CDR3 is TGTGCCAGCAGCAGACTACGGGGAGTTACCGGGGAGCTGTTTTTT.